The 28 T cell receptor beta chains reported below all come from one sample, sequenced in a study of OX40 agonist ivuxolimab in advanced cancers. Here immunoSEQ multiplex PCR was the method, and the copy in TCRdb shows in-frame clones only, minus some. The table has 80,000 or so clones, about 85% seen once. Sequencing used CD4+ or CD8+ T cells sorted from blood, obtained in a trial of the OX40 agonist ivuxolimab. These receptors were taken from an adult with an advanced solid tumor such as melanoma, head and neck, liver or kidney cancer.

The rearrangement joins TRBV7-3 to TRBJ1-2, with D uncertain. This CDR3 has 13 residues. Germline V gives CDR1 SGHTA, CDR2 FQGTGA. Trimming cost V 2 bases and J 4 bases, with 8 bases left between them. CDR3 amino acids: CASSLQGSYGYTF. DNA of the CDR3: TGTGCCAGCAGCTTACAAGGGAGCTATGGCTACACCTTC.

The chain recombines TRBV27 with TRBJ2-3, with TRBD2 as a possible D gene (5 bases). In germline, CDR1 is MNHEY, CDR2 SMNVEV (reference sequence). The CDR3 runs to 16 residues. The V end was cut by 5 bases, the J end by 5 bases, with 20 bases between. The CDR3 reads CASSLSGMVVGDTQYF. Here the CDR3 DNA reads TGTGCCAGCAGTCTGTCGGGAATGGTTGTAGGAGATACGCAGTATTTT.

The V gene is TRBV28, the J gene TRBJ2-4; 9 bases are shared with TRBD1. The CDR3 runs to 15 residues. Germline lookup yields CDR1 MDHEN and CDR2 SYDVKM. Trimming took 3 bases from V and 10 from J; bases not matched to a gene: 10. The CDR3 protein is CASSLLPGTGFIQYF. The DNA for the CDR3 is TGTGCCAGCAGTTTGCTCCCCGGGACAGGGTTTATTCAGTACTTC.

V usage is TRBV5-1 and J usage is TRBJ1-2, with 7 bases that match TRBD1. This CDR3 comprises 14 residues. V lost 5 bases, J lost 4 bases, and 8 bases stayed unmatched. Germline CDR1 and CDR2: SGHRS and YFSETQ. The CDR3 here is CASSEGALGYGYTF. CDR3 DNA sequence: TGCGCCAGCAGTGAGGGGGCGCTTGGCTATGGCTACACCTTC.

The CDR3 coding sequence is TGCAGTGCTGAGACCCAGTACTTC. Translating gives CSAETQYF. This sequence joins TRBV20-1 and TRBJ2-5; D unclear. Germline CDR1 is DFQATT and CDR2 is SNEGSKA (reference sequence). The ends were cut back, 5 bases at V and 5 bases at J, with 0 bases in the middle. There are 8 residues in the CDR3.

This clone was seen only once. The gene calls are TRBV25-1 and TRBJ2-1; the D call may be TRBD1 or TRBD2 (5 bases each). The germline gives CDR1 MGHDK, CDR2 SYGVNS. The CDR3 spans 13 residues. Trimming took 1 base from V and 12 from J, leaving 13 bases between them. The CDR3 nucleotides read TGTGCCAGCAGTGAATTTGAGGGGCGCCTGCAGTTCTTC. Protein sequence: CASSEFEGRLQFF.

This chain joins TRBV29-1 and TRBJ1-1; a weak D match, TRBD1 (5 bases). Trimming took 4 bases from V and 2 from J, leaving 11 bases between them. This CDR3 is 13 amino acids long. The germline CDR1 and CDR2 sequences are SQVTM and ANQGSEA. The CDR3, as DNA: TGCAGCGTTGTAAGGGGTGTAAACACTGAAGCTTTCTTT. Translation gives CSVVRGVNTEAFF.

The chain uses TRBV6-4 and TRBJ2-3, with D possibly being TRBD1 (5 bases). The CDR3 runs to 14 residues. The V end was cut by 3 bases, the J end by 9 bases, with 16 bases between. The V gene's germline CDR1 is MRHNA and CDR2 SNTAGT. CDR3 in DNA: TGTGCCAGCAGTGAACAGGTTAACGGAGAAACGCAGTATTTT. Its translation is CASSEQVNGETQYF.

J is TRBJ2-5 and V is TRBV4-2, with D unresolved. The J call is in doubt because the DNA end fits TRBJ2-7 better. CDR1 is LGHNA, CDR2 YNFKEQ, per germline. The CDR3 is made up of 14 amino acids. CDR3 in amino acids: CASSHRLAPYEQYF. CDR3 DNA sequence: TGTGCCAGCAGCCATCGGTTAGCCCCCTACGAGCAGTACTTC.

This clone was detected only a few times. This sequence joins TRBV30 and TRBJ2-1, with D perhaps TRBD2 (7 bases). Germline loops: CDR1 GTSNPN, CDR2 SVGIG (reference sequence). Between the trimmed V and J ends, which lost 4 bases and 4 bases, there was a span of 14 bases. This CDR3 has 14 residues. Written as DNA, the CDR3 is TGTGCCTGGAAGGGGGGAGGGATATACAATGAGCAGTTCTTC. Amino acids: CAWKGGGIYNEQFF.

This clone was seen at least ten times. V usage is TRBV27 and J usage is TRBJ2-5; unclear D gene. Trimming removed 4 bases from V and 13 bases from J, with 13 bases in between. This CDR3 has 11 residues. Germline CDR1 MNHEY, CDR2 SMNVEV (reference sequence). The CDR3 DNA sequence: TGTGCCAGCAGTTGGCCGCGACGGTGGTACTTC. Translating gives CASSWPRRWYF.

This clone was counted between two and nine times. This chain connects TRBV6-1 to TRBJ2-3; 13 bases map to TRBD2. CDR1 and CDR2 from the germline V gene are MNHNS and SASEGT. The V segment lost 4 bases and the J segment 7 bases; nucleotides outside the gene matches: 8. The CDR3 spans 16 residues. The CDR3 region has the DNA TGTGCCAGCAGTGGGTGGGGACTAGCGGGAATGAATACGCAGTATTTT. It yields the protein CASSGWGLAGMNTQYF.

The chain has TRBV9 and TRBJ2-2, with D tentatively TRBD2 (5 bases). The germline V gene has CDR1 SGDLS and CDR2 YYNGEE. This CDR3 region has 15 residues. V gave up 0 bases and J gave up 5 bases, with 11 bases separating them. The CDR3 nucleotides read TGTGCCAGCAGCGTAGTTTCCGAGGGAACCGGGGAGCTGTTTTTT. Its translation is CASSVVSEGTGELFF.

This clone was recorded only once. This chain joins TRBV28 and TRBJ1-2; TRBD1 matches 7 bases. The CDR3 has 16 amino acids. Germline loops: CDR1 MDHEN, CDR2 SYDVKM. V shed 3 bases, J shed 2 bases, and the junction held 9 bases outside the gene matches. The CDR3 loop reads CASSFAGQVKNYGYTF. Here the CDR3 DNA reads TGTGCCAGCAGTTTCGCCGGACAGGTCAAAAACTATGGCTACACCTTC.

The V and J genes are TRBV28 and TRBJ1-5; 7 bases match TRBD1. Germline values: CDR1 MDHEN, CDR2 SYDVKM. The CDR3 spans 15 residues. V was pared by 9 bases and J by 0 bases, with 8 bases of the junction left unmatched. The CDR3 loop reads CASLRGTVSNQPQHF. In nucleotides, the CDR3 is TGTGCCAGTTTAAGAGGGACAGTTAGCAATCAGCCCCAGCATTTT.

This sequence joins TRBV30 and TRBJ1-1; TRBD1 is a possible D gene (6 bases). CDR1 and CDR2 (germline): GTSNPN, SVGIG (reference sequence). The length of the CDR3 is 15 residues. V was pared by 4 bases and J by 1 base, with 16 bases between. As DNA, the CDR3 is TGTGCCTGGATGGTGCCGGACAGACGGAACACTGAAGCTTTCTTT. This encodes CAWMVPDRRNTEAFF.

The J gene is TRBJ1-2, the V gene TRBV15; no definite D call. Between the trimmed V and J ends, which lost 0 bases and 7 bases, there was a span of 9 bases. CDR1 and CDR2 from the germline V gene are LNHNV and YYDKDF (reference sequence). The CDR3 is 13 amino acids. CDR3 in DNA: TGTGCCACCAGCAGAGATTTGGAGGGTGGCTACACCTTC. It yields the protein CATSRDLEGGYTF.

This clone was observed once. The chain employs TRBV5-1 and TRBJ2-7; tentatively, D is TRBD2 (7 bases). V shed 0 bases and J shed 7 bases, with 11 bases lying between them. This CDR3 region has 13 residues. From germline, CDR1 is SGHRS and CDR2 YFSETQ. In nucleotides, the CDR3 is TGCGCCAGCAGCTTGGTCAGGGGAGGGGAGCAGTACTTC. Amino acids: CASSLVRGGEQYF.

V usage is TRBV5-1 and J usage is TRBJ2-1; D call uncertain. CDR1 SGHRS and CDR2 YFSETQ come from the germline V gene. The V end lost 3 bases, the J end lost 0 bases, and 10 bases lay between the germline ends. The CDR3 is 15 amino acids. The CDR3 DNA reads TGCGCCAGCAGCTCCACGTTGGGCTCCTACAATGAGCAGTTCTTC. It codes for CASSSTLGSYNEQFF.

The J gene is TRBJ2-5, the V gene TRBV11-2; 9 bases line up with TRBD2. The V segment lost 5 bases and the J segment 5 bases; nucleotides outside the gene matches: 12. Germline V gives CDR1 SGHAT, CDR2 FQNNGV. This CDR3 is built from 16 residues. The chain's CDR3 is CASSIRSGTSWETQYF. The CDR3 bases are TGTGCCAGCAGCATCCGATCCGGGACTAGCTGGGAGACCCAGTACTTC.

V is TRBV2 and J is TRBJ1-6; TRBD1 agrees at 10 bases. J lost 6 bases, V lost 8 bases, and 7 bases had no gene match. The CDR3 extends over 15 amino acids. Germline V gene lookup returns CDR1 SNHLY and CDR2 FYNNEI. In DNA, the CDR3 is TGTGCCAGCTGCCGGGACAGGGGATTTAATTCACCCCTCCACTTT. It specifies CASCRDRGFNSPLHF. Combining the CDR3 with reference TRBV2 and TRBJ1-6 gives the whole variable domain EPEVTQTPSHQVTQMGQEVILRCVPISNHLYFYWYRQILGQKVEFLVSFYNNEISEKSEIFDDQFSVERPDGSNFTLKIRSTKLEDSAMYFCASCRDRGFNSPLHFGNGTRLTVT.

This clone appeared once. The genes are TRBV5-1 and TRBJ1-1, with a possible D match to TRBD1 (6 bases). Germline V gene sequence: CDR1 SGHRS, CDR2 YFSETQ. The V gene lost 0 bases and the J gene lost 4 bases, with 13 bases spanning the gap. There are 15 residues in the CDR3. DNA for the CDR3: TGCGCCAGCAGCTTGGTGCAGGGGCGGGCCACTGAAGCTTTCTTT. Protein product: CASSLVQGRATEAFF.

The chain recombines TRBV7-7 with TRBJ2-3, with a possible D match to TRBD1 (6 bases). CDR1 SSHAT and CDR2 FNYEAQ come from the germline V gene (reference sequence). V lost 2 bases, J lost 5 bases, and 8 bases lay in between. The CDR3 consists of 13 residues. CDR3 region: CASSLLGGDTQYF. The CDR3 nucleotides read TGTGCCAGCAGCTTATTAGGGGGAGATACGCAGTATTTT.

This chain connects TRBV29-1 to TRBJ2-2, with D tentatively TRBD1 or TRBD2 (5 bases each). V was cut by 4 bases and J by 5 bases, with 5 bases left in between. Germline-derived CDR1 and CDR2 are SQVTM and ANQGSEA. The CDR3 runs 11 residues. DNA for the CDR3: TGCAGCGTTGGGGGGACCGGGGAGCTGTTTTTT. Translating it yields CSVGGTGELFF.

This chain connects TRBV28 to TRBJ1-5; D is unresolved. Germline CDR1 and CDR2: MDHEN and SYDVKM. CDR3 length: 13 residues. Trimming stripped 3 bases from V and 7 bases from J, with 10 bases between. The CDR3 reads CASSFAVRQPQHF. The CDR3, as DNA: TGTGCCAGCAGTTTTGCGGTAAGGCAGCCCCAGCATTTT.

A word on this clone: At the DNA level, this CDR3 is encoded by other sequences in the same sample as well. V gene TRBV6-1 combines with J gene TRBJ2-3; D remains ambiguous. With 4 bases removed from V and 5 bases from J, the gap between germline ends came to 13 bases. Per germline, CDR1 MNHNS and CDR2 SASEGT. The CDR3 covers 14 residues. DNA of the CDR3: TGTGCCAGCAGTGCCCTCCGGATGCAAGATACGCAGTATTTT. The encoded protein is CASSALRMQDTQYF.

The V and J genes are TRBV7-8 and TRBJ1-2; 9 nucleotides line up with TRBD1. CDR3 length: 14 amino acids. CDR1 is SGHVS, CDR2 FQNEAQ, per germline. The junction had 9 bases not matched to a gene; V was cut back by 5 bases and J by 8 bases. As DNA, the CDR3 is TGTGCCAGCAGCCTCACCGGGACAGGGAAAGGCTACACCTTC. Its protein product is CASSLTGTGKGYTF.

The chain recombines TRBV27 with TRBJ2-7; D is possibly TRBD1 (5 bases). The CDR3 sequence is 12 residues long. In germline, CDR1 is MNHEY, CDR2 SMNVEV (reference sequence). V dropped 6 bases and J dropped 9 bases, with 15 bases sitting between them. The CDR3 DNA follows: TGTGCCAGCAGGGAAGGCAGGGCCAGGCAGTACTTC. It specifies CASREGRARQYF.